The T cell receptor beta chain described here comes from a study of long-term antiretroviral therapy in people with HIV. Study-level points and caveats: Repertoires from HIV showed CDR3 length ranges narrower than those of controls. Pre-ART clonal expansions dominated every time point's repertoire.

Germline assignment: CDR1 LNHDA and CDR2 SQIVND (reference sequence). Between the trimmed V and J ends, which lost 3 bases and 4 bases, there was a span of 15 bases. The CDR3 totals 15 residues. As to this clone: Its antigen is undetermined.

An immunoSEQ assay, version v3.0, was performed at survey level. Sequenced by immunoSEQ multiplex PCR; TCRdb stores in-frame clones only, minus some. The sample has 25,000 to 35,000 clones; roughly 86% are singletons. The starting material was unsorted PBMCs, obtained 0.8 years after starting antiretroviral therapy. The receptor was derived from a woman aged 25 to 39 with HIV. The V gene is TRBV19, the J gene TRBJ1-1; D perhaps matches TRBD1 (6 bases). The CDR3 here is CASSIVGGGGTEAFF. Written as DNA, the CDR3 is TGTGCCAGTAGTATTGTTGGGGGCGGGGGCACTGAAGCTTTCTTT.